Below are 2 T cell receptor beta chains sequenced from a single sample in a study of blood T cell repertoires in COVID-19. Repertoires were generated with immunoSEQ multiplex PCR, while TCRdb's copy carries only in-frame clones and drops some. The sample contains some 110,000 clones, roughly 85% of which appear only once. Sequencing was carried out using peripheral blood. These receptors were taken from a man in his fifties or sixties with acute or convalescent COVID-19.

This clone was observed once. V gene TRBV6-6 combines with J gene TRBJ1-2; weak D call: TRBD1 (5 bases). In germline, CDR1 is MNHNY, CDR2 SVGAGI (reference sequence). The CDR3 runs 15 residues. The V gene lost 2 bases and the J gene lost 4 bases, with 14 bases spanning the gap. The CDR3 spells CASSYRGLSAYGYTF. The CDR3 DNA reads TGTGCCAGCAGTTACAGGGGACTTAGTGCCTATGGCTACACCTTC.

This chain joins TRBV5-4 and TRBJ1-2; D gene uncertain. CDR1 is SGHNT, CDR2 YYREEE, per germline (reference sequence). The CDR3 totals 17 residues. Deletions cut 3 bases from V and 0 bases from J, with 18 bases between. CDR3 nucleotide sequence: TGTGCCAGCAGCTCCCCGGCGGGGTCAACTTCTAACTATGGCTACACCTTC. Translation gives CASSSPAGSTSNYGYTF.